The present T cell receptor (beta chain) was sequenced within a study of T cell responses to AZD1222 COVID-19 vaccine. Assay used: immunoSEQ multiplex PCR; TCRdb lists only in-frame clones, some missing. The sample has about 120,000 clones, roughly 87% seen once. The CDR3 runs 15 residues. Germline V gives CDR1 KGHSH, CDR2 LQKENI. The V segment lost 4 bases and the J segment 2 bases; nucleotides outside the gene matches: 4. This receptor was identified in an adult in good health. Source: peripheral blood, taken on day 0 of AZD1222 vaccination. The chain is built from TRBV18 and TRBJ1-2; the match to TRBD1 covers 10 bases. As DNA, the CDR3 is TGTGCCAGCTCACAACCGGGACAGGGGAACTATGGCTACACCTTC. This translates into CASSQPGQGNYGYTF.